These 9 T cell receptor beta chains share one sample of origin, sequenced in a study of blood T cells in healthy people across ages (dated by TCRdb to 2014 to 2015). The library was built by means of 5' RACE. TCRdb records Illumina HiSeq 2500 as the sequencer. A second PCR of roughly 7 to 11 cycles was performed with a sample-barcoded 5' primer and a J-beta primer mix. The public reads were run again by TCRdb, first through fastp at Q25 and then through MiXCR, and only productive beta chains were kept. Identical CDR3 protein sequences are pooled into one entry, listed with their most common genes and DNA. The sample yields under 2 million distinct CDR3 sequences; about 31% were counted once. The ten top clones hold roughly 12% of the sample. The sample consisted of blood. Receptors originate from a woman between 25 and 40 years old in good health.

V and J are TRBV30 and TRBJ2-7; tentatively, D is TRBD1 (8 bases). The CDR3 totals 14 residues. The V gene lost 3 bases and the J gene lost 2 bases, with 14 bases spanning the gap. CDR1 is GTSNPN, CDR2 SVGIG, per germline (reference sequence). CDR3 region: CAWRRGGQAYEQYF. The CDR3 DNA is TGTGCCTGGAGGAGGGGGGGACAGGCCTACGAGCAGTACTTC. Using reference TRBV30 and TRBJ2-7 for the parts outside the CDR3, the full variable domain is SQTIHQWPATLVQPVGSPLSLECTVEGTSNPNLYWYRQAAGRGLQLLFYSVGIGQISSEVPQNLSASRPQDRQFILSSKKLLLSDSGFYLCAWRRGGQAYEQYFGPGTRLTVT.

Ten or more counts support this clonotype. The chain couples TRBV12-3 or TRBV12-4 to TRBJ2-3; TRBD2 agrees at 14 bases. The CDR3 is 16 amino acids. V shed 6 bases, J shed 3 bases, and the junction held 5 bases outside the gene matches. DNA for the CDR3: TGTGCCAGCAGCCGACTAGCGGGGGGGGGAACAGATACGCAGTATTTT. Encoded protein: CASSRLAGGGTDTQYF.

The rearrangement uses TRBV3-1 and TRBJ2-2; 7 bases line up with TRBD2. This CDR3 has 17 amino acids. J was trimmed by 0 bases and V by 0 bases; bases with no gene match: 4. CDR1 is LGHDT and CDR2 is YNNKEL in the germline V gene (reference sequence). For the CDR3, the DNA is TGTGCCAGCAGCCAAGATCAGGGACTACCGAACACCGGGGAGCTGTTTTTT. It specifies CASSQDQGLPNTGELFF.

This clonotype was observed a few times. The chain joins TRBV20-1 to TRBJ2-3; TRBD2 aligns across 15 bases. The V gene's germline CDR1 is DFQATT and CDR2 SNEGSKA (reference sequence). There are 17 residues in the CDR3. V gave up 1 base and J gave up 2 bases; unmatched junction bases: 4. Here the CDR3 DNA reads TGCAGTGCTAGAGCCGGACTAGCGGGGGGGCCCACAGATACGCAGTATTTT. Encoded protein: CSARAGLAGGPTDTQYF.

The rearrangement links TRBV21-1 to TRBJ2-1; TRBD2 reflects the table's D call only, with no check against the DNA. TRBV21-1 is labeled a pseudogene. The CDR3 spans 16 residues. The CDR3 reads CASSKDKRECHNEQFF. In nucleotides, the CDR3 is TGTGCCAGCAGCAAAGACAAGCGGGAGTGTCACAATGAGCAGTTCTTC.

This clonotype was seen repeatedly, ten times or more. V gene TRBV29-1 combines with J gene TRBJ2-1, with 11 bases aligning to TRBD2. CDR1 SQVTM and CDR2 ANQGSEA come from the germline V gene. The CDR3 consists of 17 residues. The trim removed 3 bases at V and 8 bases at J, leaving 15 bases unmatched. The CDR3 spells CSVEWAVAGGPEDEQFF. The CDR3 bases are TGCAGCGTTGAGTGGGCCGTAGCGGGAGGGCCGGAGGATGAGCAGTTCTTC.

This clonotype was observed a few times. The CDR3 DNA follows: TGTGCCATCAGTGAGTCAACCGCCCAGGGCCTTTTTAGGAACACTGAAGCTTTCTTT. Its protein is CAISESTAQGLFRNTEAFF. V is TRBV10-3 and J is TRBJ1-1; D possibly corresponds to TRBD1 (5 bases). Trimming removed 0 bases from V and 1 base from J, with 21 bases in between. Looked up from germline, CDR1 is ENHRY and CDR2 is SYGVKD. The CDR3 has 19 residues.

The chain joins TRBV12-3 or TRBV12-4 to TRBJ2-2, with D hard to call. Trimming took off 11 bases at V and 3 bases at J, with 10 bases between the two ends. There are 12 residues in the CDR3. This CDR3 reads CACPTYTGELFF. CDR3 coding DNA: TGTGCCTGCCCAACCTACACCGGGGAGCTGTTTTTT.

The chain has TRBV9 and TRBJ1-1; a weak D match, TRBD1 (5 bases). The CDR3 length is 14 residues. V gave up 3 bases and J gave up 4 bases, with 13 bases separating them. Germline CDR1 SGDLS, CDR2 YYNGEE. The CDR3 spells CASSAGGDGTEAFF. For the CDR3, the DNA is TGTGCCAGCAGCGCCGGAGGGGACGGCACTGAAGCTTTCTTT. Filled out from reference TRBV9 and TRBJ1-1, the complete variable domain reads DSGVTQTPKHLITATGQRVTLRCSPRSGDLSVYWYQQSLDQGLQFLIQYYNGEERAKGNILERFSAQQFPDLHSELNLSSLELGDSALYFCASSAGGDGTEAFFGQGTRLTVV.